This record covers a single TCR beta chain. This clonotype was detected ten times or more. What this receptor recognizes is not known. The record has no base qualities; no much larger clone is one base away. The data belong to a study of regulatory T cells in long-lasting Graves disease (dated by TCRdb to 2020 to 2022). Looking at the study overall: Antithyroid drugs had been taken for less than 3 months by newly diagnosed Graves' disease patients. Persistent Graves' disease patients were compared with newly diagnosed Graves' disease patients by peripheral blood TCR sequencing and RNA sequencing. The study was registered as a clinical trial and conducted in China. A total of around 35 samples underwent TCR sequencing: 13 from persistent and around 20 from newly diagnosed Graves' disease patients.

V lost 4 bases and J lost 0 bases; the stretch between them is 11 bases long. Spanning cysteine to phenylalanine, the CDR3 consists of 14 amino acids. Of the read, only the CDR3 DNA is kept; its 42 bases are in frame from base 1. CDR1 and CDR2 (SGHRS, YFSETQ) derive from the germline V gene. General conclusions and limits of the study: Compared with newly diagnosed patients, persistent Graves' disease patients had lower TCR Shannon entropy and fewer highly expanded clones, which suggests clonal expansion. A larger number of public clonotypes was shared among persistent patients (fewer than 3,000) than among newly diagnosed patients (about 990). Preferential use of TRBV28, TRBJ1-2 and TRBJ2-5 was observed in persistent disease, whereas TRBV20-1 and TRBJ2-1 were favored in newly diagnosed disease. Sequencing and analysis were restricted to the TCR beta chain. As a limitation, the authors acknowledged that the small sample size may reduce accuracy. Only peripheral blood was studied, because thyroid tissue, the primary lesion, was inaccessible.

What this sample's time point label stands for: newly diagnosed GD, antithyroid drugs for less than 3 months. For both TCR sequencing and RNA sequencing, RNA was extracted from PBMCs in TRIzol. The diagnosis of Graves' disease was made according to American Thyroid Association guidelines. Patients for the study were recruited at an endocrinology department in Xi'an, China. Each patient gave approximately 9.7 milliliters of peripheral blood, collected in an EDTA anticoagulant tube. PBMCs were isolated by Ficoll Paque Plus density gradient separation without further T cell sorting. An Agilent 2100 Bioanalyzer and agarose gel were used to check RNA quality, while a NanoDrop 2000 measured RNA concentration. The library came from multiplex PCR. Instrument on record: Illumina HiSeq 4000. iRepertoire HTBI primers and Arm-PCR amplification of CDR3 regions were used to construct TCR beta libraries. Before sequencing, the PCR products went through gel purification. Concerning the study's data processing: Across samples, 55 to 80 TRBV and 13 to 15 TRBJ segments were identified and used for gene usage analysis of CDR3 amino acid clonotypes. Filtered high-quality paired reads were merged into contigs using COPE and FqMerger. BLAST was used to align contigs to IMGT TRBV, TRBD and TRBJ reference genes, and CDR3 was defined according to IMGT. Any clonotype with a frequency above 0.1% was classified as a highly expanded clone. Repertoire diversity was measured by Shannon entropy, and V-J evenness by the Gini coefficient. A clonotype was considered public if more than one individual shared it. Through fastp at Q25 and MiXCR, TCRdb rebuilt clones from the public reads, retaining in-frame beta chains. Rows with one shared CDR3 protein collapse into an entry with the most common genes and DNA. It is TCRdb's table, rather than the study itself, that gives the V and J calls and clone size. The sample table records 320,000 or so distinct CDR3 sequences; approximately 20% of these occur just once. The ten largest clones represent less than 45% of the sample.

The sequenced sample was peripheral blood mononuclear cells (PBMCs), obtained at new diagnosis, from a patient treated with antithyroid drugs. This TCR derives from a female donor with Graves disease. The chain employs TRBV5-1 and TRBJ2-7; a tentative D match to TRBD1 spans 6 bases. The bases are TGCGCCAGCAGCATTACAGGGAGCTCCTACGAGCAGTACTTC. Translation gives CASSITGSSYEQYF.